This T cell receptor (beta chain) comes out of a study of cytomegalovirus exposure and HLA in healthy donors. At the level of the study: Both the roughly 120 validation repertoires and the roughly 700 first-cohort repertoires used the same platform, as reported by a later analysis.

Points on this clone: What it recognizes is unknown.

The CDR3 runs to 14 residues. Trimming cost V 4 bases and J 3 bases; bases outside gene matches: 4. Germline V gene lookup returns CDR1 LNHDA and CDR2 SQIVND (reference sequence). Findings and limits, study-wide: Overall, approximately 150 TCR beta chains were annotated as cytomegalovirus-associated.

Using immunoSEQ multiplex PCR, the repertoire was profiled, and TCRdb retains in-frame clones only, with some absent. In the table there are about 150,000 clones, roughly 86% of which are singletons. This clonotype was obtained from a man aged 18 to 30 in good health and CMV-seropositive. V and J are TRBV19 and TRBJ1-1; TRBD1 matches at 8 bases. Sequencing used PBMCs. CDR3 nucleotide sequence: TGTGCCAGTAGTAGGACAGGGATCGACACTGAAGCTTTCTTT. Its translation is CASSRTGIDTEAFF.